The next 17 T cell receptor beta chains were all read from a single sample in a study of naive and memory T cell subsets. Regarding the study as a whole: A few larger clonotypes appeared in naive repertoires, especially CD8, possibly memory cells re-expressing CD45RA.

Antigens of these TCRs are unknown. Two oligonucleotides, mixed equimolar, formed the beta constant-region primer covering TRBC1 and TRBC2. Nested alpha and beta constant-region primers with the SP2 primer drove four PCR rounds on ligated cDNA. MiXCR, run by TCRdb on the UMI-ligation and nested PCR reads, gives a single entry per CDR3 protein. Of 95,000 to 110,000 distinct CDR3 sequences detected, around 15% appear once; the ten largest clones hold about 3%. The sample comprised naive CD8+ T cells from blood. The receptors were sampled from a human donor in good health.

V usage is TRBV28 and J usage is TRBJ2-7; 10 positions agree with TRBD1. Germline values: CDR1 MDHEN, CDR2 SYDVKM. V shed 7 bases and J 4 bases; nucleotides not matched to a gene: 10. This CDR3 spans 15 amino acids. The CDR3 reads CASTPTGTGDYEQYF. The CDR3, as DNA: TGTGCCAGCACACCCACCGGGACAGGGGATTACGAGCAGTACTTC.

This clonotype showed up just a few times. The CDR3: CASRRGLDTGELFF. The CDR3 DNA follows: TGTGCCAGCAGACGGGGGCTGGACACCGGGGAGCTGTTTTTT. The chain carries TRBV5-6 and TRBJ2-2; D may correspond to TRBD1 or TRBD2 (6 bases each). The CDR3 runs to 14 residues. Between the trimmed V and J ends, which lost 5 bases and 3 bases, there was a span of 11 bases. In germline, CDR1 is SGHDT, CDR2 YYEEEE.

This clonotype was seen only a few times. V is TRBV6-4 and J is TRBJ1-5; possibly TRBD1 for D (6 bases). This CDR3 is built from 12 residues. Germline CDR1 is MRHNA and CDR2 is SNTAGT. Trimming removed 9 bases from V and 4 bases from J, with 10 bases in between. CDR3 coding DNA: TGTGCCAGACACAGGGTAAATCAGCCCCAGCATTTT. This gives the protein CARHRVNQPQHF.

This clonotype came up many times. The J gene is TRBJ1-1, the V gene TRBV29-1, with D hard to call. The CDR3 is made up of 11 amino acids. In germline, CDR1 is SQVTM, CDR2 ANQGSEA. The V gene lost 8 bases and the J gene lost 3 bases, with 10 bases spanning the gap. The CDR3 spells CSTVWDTEAFF. The CDR3 coding sequence is TGCAGCACAGTCTGGGACACTGAAGCTTTCTTT.

This clonotype was seen only a few times. The chain links TRBV7-8 to TRBJ2-1; possible D gene TRBD2, 6 bases. Germline assignment: CDR1 SGHVS and CDR2 FQNEAQ. V lost 0 bases, J lost 1 base, and 22 bases lay in between. CDR3 length equals 20 residues. The CDR3 is CASSLAVGARARDSYNEQFF. For the CDR3, the DNA is TGTGCCAGCAGCTTAGCGGTCGGGGCCCGGGCGCGGGATTCCTACAATGAGCAGTTCTTC. Drawing the rest from reference TRBV7-8 and TRBJ2-1, the complete variable domain is GAGVSQSPRYKVAKRGQDVALRCDPISGHVSLFWYQQALGQGPEFLTYFQNEAQLDKSGLPSDRFFAERPEGSVSTLKIQRTQQEDSAVYLCASSLAVGARARDSYNEQFFGPGTRLTVL.

The gene calls are TRBV19 and TRBJ1-5; D call uncertain. Germline V gives CDR1 LNHDA, CDR2 SQIVND (reference sequence). V lost 3 bases and J 0 bases, leaving 6 bases between the germline ends. The CDR3 consists of 14 residues. CDR3 DNA sequence: TGTGCCAGTAGTATGGGTAATAGCAATCAGCCCCAGCATTTT. Translating gives CASSMGNSNQPQHF.

The chain combines TRBV20-1 with TRBJ1-2; the D is unclear. Per germline, CDR1 DFQATT and CDR2 SNEGSKA (reference sequence). The V end lost 6 bases, the J end lost 6 bases, and 20 bases lay between the germline ends. This CDR3 contains 14 residues. CDR3: CSATNPVVEDGYTF. DNA of the CDR3: TGCAGTGCGACGAACCCAGTCGTGGAAGATGGCTACACCTTC.

In its sample, this clonotype was seen many times. The chain couples TRBV7-8 to TRBJ2-3, with D uncertain. There are 12 residues in the CDR3. V dropped 8 bases and J dropped 4 bases, with 10 bases sitting between them. Looked up from germline, CDR1 is SGHVS and CDR2 is FQNEAQ. CDR3 sequence (DNA): TGTGCCAGCTTGTCAGATTCAGATACGCAGTATTTT. This codes for CASLSDSDTQYF.

The J gene is TRBJ2-3, the V gene TRBV6-4; TRBD2 might be the D (6 bases). V gave up 1 base and J gave up 5 bases, with 7 bases separating them. CDR1 is MRHNA, CDR2 SNTAGT, per germline. This CDR3 contains 13 residues. The CDR3 nucleotides read TGTGCCAGCAGTGACTGGAGGGGAGATACGCAGTATTTT. Its translation is CASSDWRGDTQYF.

This clonotype appeared many times. The chain joins TRBV4-3 to TRBJ1-6; weak D call: TRBD1 (5 bases). The V end lost 4 bases, the J end lost 9 bases, and 13 bases lay between the germline ends. The CDR3 extends over 14 amino acids. Germline V gene lookup returns CDR1 LGHNA and CDR2 YSLEER. In DNA form, the CDR3 reads TGCGCCAGCAGCCCCTCAGGGCTTGGTTCACCCCTCCACTTT. Translated: CASSPSGLGSPLHF.

A few counts support this clonotype. The J gene is TRBJ2-2, the V gene TRBV7-3, with a weak D call TRBD1 (6 bases). Germline CDR1 is SGHTA and CDR2 is FQGTGA. V dropped 5 bases and J dropped 1 base, with 11 bases sitting between them. The CDR3 contains 15 residues. CDR3 sequence reads: CASSLIQGNTGELFF. CDR3 in DNA: TGTGCCAGCAGCCTCATACAGGGGAACACCGGGGAGCTGTTTTTT.

This clonotype was observed many times. The CDR3 bases are TGTGCCAGCAGTACTACAGATACGCAGTATTTT. Protein sequence: CASSTTDTQYF. The chain uses TRBV27 and TRBJ2-3; D uncertain. CDR1 and CDR2 from the germline V gene are MNHEY and SMNVEV (reference sequence). CDR3 length equals 11 residues. V dropped 5 bases and J dropped 3 bases, with 3 bases sitting between them.

This clonotype occurred a few times. The gene calls are TRBV7-2 and TRBJ2-1, with TRBD1 matching over 7 bases. CDR1 and CDR2 from the germline V gene are SGHTA and FQGNSA. The CDR3 covers 15 residues. V shed 3 bases, J shed 8 bases, and the junction held 10 bases outside the gene matches. The CDR3 DNA reads as TGTGCCAGCAGCTTGCCGGGACAGCGAGACGATGAGCAGTTCTTC. Translating it yields CASSLPGQRDDEQFF.

This clonotype was observed at least ten times. V usage is TRBV4-3 and J usage is TRBJ1-3, with D uncertain. V gave up 3 bases and J gave up 0 bases, with 15 bases separating them. Germline V lookup: CDR1 LGHNA, CDR2 YSLEER. The CDR3 is made up of 17 amino acids. CDR3 sequence reads: CASSHEGLTVSGNTIYF. Written as DNA, the CDR3 is TGCGCCAGCAGCCATGAAGGACTTACTGTCTCTGGAAACACCATATATTTT.

This clonotype was detected many times. The chain couples TRBV4-1 to TRBJ2-7; the match to TRBD1 covers 11 bases. CDR3 length: 17 residues. CDR1 is MGHRA, CDR2 YSYEKL, per germline. V gave up 4 bases and J gave up 2 bases; unmatched junction bases: 10. CDR3: CASSRTTGTGGPYEQYF. The CDR3 bases are TGCGCCAGCAGCCGTACTACCGGGACAGGGGGTCCCTACGAGCAGTACTTC.

This clonotype has just a few counts. This chain uses TRBV4-2 with TRBJ2-7; D is uncertain. The CDR3 is made up of 15 amino acids. V shed 0 bases and J shed 3 bases, with 12 bases lying between them. Germline lookup yields CDR1 LGHNA and CDR2 YNFKEQ. The CDR3 DNA is TGTGCCAGCAGCCAAGATCCCGAAGGGAACTACGAGCAGTACTTC. Its protein is CASSQDPEGNYEQYF.

This clonotype was seen more than once but under ten times. The chain has TRBV13 and TRBJ2-5, with D unresolved. The CDR3 loop spans 16 amino acids. V was trimmed by 5 bases and J by 2 bases, leaving 18 bases between them. Germline V gene sequence: CDR1 PRHDT, CDR2 FYEKMQ (reference sequence). The CDR3 loop is CASSPGERETQETQYF. For the CDR3, the DNA is TGTGCCAGCAGCCCTGGAGAAAGGGAAACGCAAGAGACCCAGTACTTC. Together with reference TRBV13 and TRBJ2-5, the CDR3 gives the full variable domain: AAGVIQSPRHLIKEKRETATLKCYPIPRHDTVYWYQQGPGQDPQFLISFYEKMQSDKGSIPDRFSAQQFSDYHSELNMSSLELGDSALYFCASSPGERETQETQYFGPGTRLLVL.